The 32 T cell receptor beta chains below were found in one sample sequenced in a study of regulatory T cells in long-lasting Graves disease. Time point indicated: newly diagnosed GD, antithyroid drugs for less than 3 months. PBMC-derived RNA was used for the TCR library. Arm-PCR of CDR3 regions and iRepertoire HTBI primers were used to build TCR beta libraries. Via MiXCR, TCRdb re-called the multiplex PCR reads, giving one row per CDR3 protein. The repertoire consists of some 320,000 distinct CDR3 sequences, with about a sixth occurring once and the leading ten covering more than 30%. Sequenced here: peripheral blood mononuclear cells (PBMCs), sampled at new diagnosis, from a patient treated with antithyroid drugs. These receptors came from a female donor with Graves disease.

In this sample, this clonotype turned up many times. The V gene is TRBV28, the J gene TRBJ1-4; 12 nucleotides agree with TRBD1. V was clipped by 0 bases and J by 5 bases; unmatched bases: 7. Germline V gene lookup returns CDR1 MDHEN and CDR2 SYDVKM. The CDR3 sequence is 18 residues long. CDR3 region: CASSLWGTGGRKNEKLFF. Written as DNA, the CDR3 is TGTGCCAGCAGTTTATGGGGGACAGGGGGCAGGAAAAATGAAAAACTGTTTTTT.

The sample holds many counts of this clonotype. The chain carries TRBV30 and TRBJ2-2; D gene ambiguous. CDR1 and CDR2 from the germline V gene are GTSNPN and SVGIG (reference sequence). The V gene lost 2 bases and the J gene lost 4 bases, with 8 bases spanning the gap. The CDR3 spans 13 residues. The CDR3 loop reads CAWSILVTGELFF. The CDR3 nucleotides read TGTGCCTGGAGTATTTTGGTCACCGGGGAGCTGTTTTTT. Full variable domain (missing parts from reference TRBV30 and TRBJ2-2): SQTIHQWPATLVQPVGSPLSLECTVEGTSNPNLYWYRQAAGRGLQLLFYSVGIGQISSEVPQNLSASRPQDRQFILSSKKLLLSDSGFYLCAWSILVTGELFFGEGSRLTVL.

J is TRBJ2-4 and V is TRBV13, with 7 nucleotides matching TRBD1. Germline CDR1 is PRHDT and CDR2 is FYEKMQ (reference sequence). The V segment lost 4 bases and the J segment 8 bases; nucleotides outside the gene matches: 8. This CDR3 spans 14 amino acids. In DNA, the CDR3 is TGTGCCAGCAGCTCACGAGGGACAGTAGACATTCAGTACTTC. Translating gives CASSSRGTVDIQYF.

The V gene is TRBV11-2, the J gene TRBJ2-5; 7 nucleotides align to TRBD2. The CDR3 contains 16 residues. With V trimmed by 0 bases and J by 5 bases, 9 bases remained unmatched. Germline CDR1 reads SGHAT; CDR2 reads FQNNGV. The CDR3 DNA follows: TGTGCCAGCAGCTTAGAGGGAGGGCCCGTTTGGGAGACCCAGTACTTC. Protein product: CASSLEGGPVWETQYF.

This chain uses TRBV12-3 or TRBV12-4 with TRBJ1-2, with D possibly being TRBD1 (6 bases). V was trimmed by 6 bases and J by 4 bases, leaving 18 bases between them. The CDR3 runs to 15 residues. CDR3 loop: CASSPGGRARYGYTF. CDR3 nucleotide sequence: TGTGCCAGCAGCCCCGGGGGCAGGGCACGCTATGGCTACACCTTC.

This clonotype was seen only a few times. This sequence joins TRBV25-1 and TRBJ2-2, with a weak D call TRBD1 (6 bases). Germline V gene lookup returns CDR1 MGHDK and CDR2 SYGVNS. V lost 7 bases, J lost 9 bases, and 15 bases lay in between. CDR3 length: 13 amino acids. CDR3 in amino acids: CASTTGISRELFF. In DNA, the CDR3 is TGTGCCAGCACTACAGGGATTAGCCGGGAGCTGTTTTTT.

This clonotype was counted at least ten times. The rearrangement joins TRBV7-3 to TRBJ2-2; 10 nucleotides match TRBD2. From germline, CDR1 is SGHTA and CDR2 FQGTGA. There are 17 residues in the CDR3. V lost 1 base to trimming and J lost 4 bases; unmatched junction nucleotides: 6. CDR3 bases: TGTGCCAGCAGCTTAAATCGCCTAGCGGGAGCCACCGGGGAGCTGTTTTTT. It translates to CASSLNRLAGATGELFF. The variable domain in full, completed from reference TRBV7-3 and TRBJ2-2, reads GAGVSQTPSNKVTEKGKYVELRCDPISGHTALYWYRQSLGQGPEFLIYFQGTGAADDSGLPNDRFFAVRPEGSVSTLKIQRTERGDSAVYLCASSLNRLAGATGELFFGEGSRLTVL.

This clonotype was seen more than once but under ten times. The genes are TRBV10-3 and TRBJ1-1; D is ambiguous. The CDR3 spans 14 residues. V was shortened by 1 base and J by 12 bases, with 18 bases between the two germline ends. CDR1 is ENHRY, CDR2 SYGVKD, per germline. The CDR3 DNA follows: TGTGCCATCAGTGAGTTGATTGGGTCCAGAACGACTTTCTTT. It is translated as CAISELIGSRTTFF.

In its sample, this clonotype was seen once. The chain links TRBV20-1 to TRBJ2-1, with 9 bases aligning to TRBD2. The trim removed 3 bases at V and 6 bases at J, leaving 6 bases unmatched. The CDR3 is made up of 14 amino acids. Germline V lookup: CDR1 DFQATT, CDR2 SNEGSKA (reference sequence). CDR3 loop: CSARVAGVFNEQFF. The CDR3 nucleotides are TGCAGTGCTAGGGTAGCGGGAGTCTTCAATGAGCAGTTCTTC.

The chain carries TRBV20-1 and TRBJ2-1; 11 bases are shared with TRBD2. This CDR3 is 17 amino acids long. The J segment lost 6 bases and the V segment lost 3 bases, leaving 13 bases of the junction unmatched. Germline-derived CDR1 and CDR2 are DFQATT and SNEGSKA (reference sequence). The CDR3 protein is CSASRVAGGGFANEQFF. CDR3 coding DNA: TGCAGTGCTAGCCGGGTAGCGGGAGGGGGTTTCGCCAATGAGCAGTTCTTC.

The chain uses TRBV27 and TRBJ2-3; 10 nucleotides match TRBD2. CDR3 length equals 20 residues. The germline CDR1 and CDR2 sequences are MNHEY and SMNVEV (reference sequence). The V segment lost 4 bases and the J segment 1 base; nucleotides outside the gene matches: 17. The CDR3 nucleotides read TGTGCCAGCAGTTCGCTTTTAAGCGGGGGGGCGGTATATGGCACAGATACGCAGTATTTT. Its protein product is CASSSLLSGGAVYGTDTQYF.

Comments on this clonotype: Being one base from a much bigger clone, this may be a read error. CDR3 sequence reads: CSVEGPGGGYTF. In DNA, the CDR3 is TGCAGCGTCGAAGGTCCCGGGGGGGGCTACACCTTC. V gene TRBV29-1 combines with J gene TRBJ1-2; maybe TRBD1 (5 bases). The CDR3 extends over 12 amino acids. Germline V CDR1 and CDR2: SQVTM, ANQGSEA.

There are many counts of this clonotype. This chain joins TRBV20-1 and TRBJ1-1, with 8 bases that match TRBD1. This CDR3 contains 14 residues. Germline values: CDR1 DFQATT, CDR2 SNEGSKA (reference sequence). The V and J ends lost 0 bases and 1 base, in that order; junction bases with no gene match: 1. In nucleotides, the CDR3 is TGCAGTGCTAGAGAGGGGACAGGGAACACTGAAGCTTTCTTT. This sequence encodes CSAREGTGNTEAFF.

This clonotype has ten or more counts. This sequence joins TRBV5-4 and TRBJ2-5; D might be TRBD1 (6 bases). Germline V gives CDR1 SGHNT, CDR2 YYREEE (reference sequence). CDR3 length: 14 amino acids. The V end lost 4 bases, the J end lost 4 bases, and 14 bases lay between the germline ends. The CDR3 DNA reads as TGTGCCAGCAGCCCAAAAACAGGGTCAGAGACCCAGTACTTC. Translated, it gives CASSPKTGSETQYF.

Worth noting for this clonotype: A much larger clone lies a single base off, so this may be a read error. The rearrangement joins TRBV6-1 to TRBJ2-7; a possible D gene is TRBD1 (5 bases). The CDR3 spans 14 residues. Trimming pared 10 bases from V and 0 bases from J, leaving 16 bases between. Per germline, CDR1 MNHNS and CDR2 SASEGT. This chain's CDR3 is CANSPRATSYEQYF. The CDR3 DNA sequence: TGTGCCAACAGCCCCAGGGCCACCTCCTACGAGCAGTACTTC.

V gene TRBV20-1 combines with J gene TRBJ2-5; tentatively, D is TRBD2 (5 bases). Germline V lookup: CDR1 DFQATT, CDR2 SNEGSKA (reference sequence). This CDR3 spans 12 amino acids. V gave up 3 bases and J gave up 1 base, with 6 bases separating them. The CDR3 protein is CSASTSQETQYF. CDR3 sequence (DNA): TGCAGTGCTAGCACTAGCCAAGAGACCCAGTACTTC.

This clonotype was observed at least ten times. V is TRBV2 and J is TRBJ2-7, with D hard to call. The germline V and J ends were trimmed by 6 bases and 2 bases, with 8 bases remaining between them. The CDR3 has 12 residues. Looked up from germline, CDR1 is SNHLY and CDR2 is FYNNEI. The CDR3 is CASRALTYEQYF. The CDR3 bases are TGTGCCAGCAGGGCTTTGACCTACGAGCAGTACTTC.

This clonotype has ten or more counts. CDR3 nucleotides: TGTGCCAGCAGTTTATTCCGAGGGGGATCCTACGAGCAGTACTTC. It yields the protein CASSLFRGGSYEQYF. The chain combines TRBV27 with TRBJ2-7, with D possibly matching TRBD1 (6 bases). The CDR3 sequence is 15 residues long. Germline V gene lookup returns CDR1 MNHEY and CDR2 SMNVEV (reference sequence). Deletions cut 1 base from V and 1 base from J, with 11 bases between.

The rearrangement joins TRBV28 to TRBJ1-5; TRBD1 matches at 7 bases. V lost 6 bases and J lost 4; bases outside the gene matches: 9. The germline V gene has CDR1 MDHEN and CDR2 SYDVKM. The CDR3 length is 15 residues. The CDR3 DNA sequence: TGTGCCAGCAGCCGACAGGGAGAAGGGAATCAGCCCCAGCATTTT. Protein product: CASSRQGEGNQPQHF.

With respect to this clonotype: A read error may produce the germline difference seen at one junction end. V usage is TRBV20-1 and J usage is TRBJ2-7; no clear D. Per germline, CDR1 DFQATT and CDR2 SNEGSKA (reference sequence). CDR3 length: 13 amino acids. CDR3 DNA: TGCAGCGCTAGAGACACTCTCTCCTACGAGCAGTACTTC. This sequence encodes CSARDTLSYEQYF.

The J gene is TRBJ2-3, the V gene TRBV7-3; 12 bases match TRBD2. Germline trimming cut 6 bases from V and 2 bases from J; bases unmatched to any gene: 6. CDR1 is SGHTA and CDR2 is FQGTGA in the germline V gene. The CDR3 length is 16 residues. The CDR3 DNA reads as TGTGCCAGCAGTGCCGGACTAGCGGGGCCCACAGATACGCAGTATTTT. Translation: CASSAGLAGPTDTQYF.

This clonotype has at least ten counts. The chain employs TRBV3-1 and TRBJ2-1; D might be TRBD2 (6 bases). The CDR3 is 15 amino acids. Trimming removed 1 base at V and 9 bases at J, with 16 bases between. Germline loops: CDR1 LGHDT, CDR2 YNNKEL (reference sequence). The CDR3, as DNA: TGTGCCAGCAGCCAAGCTTTCGGGAGTGGTAGTGAGCAGTTCTTC. Translated: CASSQAFGSGSEQFF.

The chain's CDR3 is CASSPPPGSTYNEQFF. The CDR3 DNA reads TGTGCCAGCTCACCACCCCCCGGGAGTACCTACAATGAGCAGTTCTTC. The V and J genes are TRBV18 and TRBJ2-1, with D possibly TRBD2 on 6 matching bases. The ends were cut back, 0 bases at V and 2 bases at J, with 11 bases in the middle. This CDR3 region has 16 residues. From germline, CDR1 is KGHSH and CDR2 LQKENI.

This clonotype occurred a few times. V and J are TRBV29-1 and TRBJ2-3; 7 bases are shared with TRBD1. Looked up from germline, CDR1 is SQVTM and CDR2 is ANQGSEA. The trim removed 7 bases at V and 5 bases at J, leaving 9 bases unmatched. The CDR3 totals 13 residues. This chain's CDR3 is CSGRQGNIDTQYF. The CDR3 DNA reads as TGCAGCGGTCGACAGGGTAACATAGATACGCAGTATTTT.

As concerns this clonotype: This may come from a read error, since a much larger clone is one base off. This chain links TRBV28 with TRBJ2-7; the D is unclear. The germline gives CDR1 MDHEN, CDR2 SYDVKM. The CDR3 has 13 amino acids. Trimming took 3 bases from V and 2 from J, leaving 8 bases between them. CDR3 sequence reads: CASSFQWAYEQYF. DNA of the CDR3: TGTGCCAGCAGTTTCCAGTGGGCCTACGAGCAGTACTTC.

In the case of this clonotype: A read error may be the cause here, since a much bigger clone is one base away. This sequence joins TRBV12-3 or TRBV12-4 and TRBJ2-2; tentatively, D is TRBD1 or TRBD2 (5 bases each). The CDR3 length is 15 residues. The CDR3 spells CPSKIIVGAGGELFF. The DNA of the CDR3 is TGTCCCAGCAAAATTATTGTCGGGGCGGGCGGGGAGCTGTTTTTT.

In its sample, this clonotype was seen many times. This sequence joins TRBV3-1 and TRBJ2-3; D unclear. The CDR3 totals 13 residues. Trimming removed 0 bases at V and 3 bases at J, with 4 bases between. Germline V lookup: CDR1 LGHDT, CDR2 YNNKEL (reference sequence). DNA for the CDR3: TGTGCCAGCAGCCAAGACCATACAGATACGCAGTATTTT. Encoded protein: CASSQDHTDTQYF.

For this clonotype: A much larger clone is a single base away; this may be a read error. This chain connects TRBV12-5 to TRBJ2-7; 9 positions match TRBD1. Germline V gene data show CDR1 as LGHNT and CDR2 as FRNRAP. V gave up 4 bases and J gave up 7 bases; unmatched junction bases: 11. This CDR3 is built from 15 residues. CDR3 coding DNA: TGTGCTAGTGGTTCCCGGGACAGGGAGAACAATGAGCAGTACTTC. Protein: CASGSRDRENNEQYF.

This clonotype turned up a few times. V and J are TRBV25-1 and TRBJ1-2; the D gene is possibly TRBD1 (5 bases). V shed 4 bases and J shed 7 bases, with 13 bases lying between them. The germline CDR1 and CDR2 sequences are MGHDK and SYGVNS. This CDR3 comprises 13 residues. In DNA form, the CDR3 reads TGTGCCAGCAGTGTCGGTGGGGCGACTGGCTACACCTTC. Translated: CASSVGGATGYTF.

This clonotype has at least ten counts. This sequence joins TRBV6-2 or TRBV6-3 and TRBJ2-7; D is undetermined. V was clipped by 0 bases and J by 4 bases, with 31 bases between them. The CDR3 runs 21 residues. Germline V gene data show CDR1 as MNHEY and CDR2 as SVGEGT. CDR3 DNA sequence: TGTGCCAGCAGTTACTCGCGCCCGTATCCGTTTCGGCACAACTATGGGTACGAGCAGTACTTC. Amino acids: CASSYSRPYPFRHNYGYEQYF.

The chain is built from TRBV20-1 and TRBJ1-5, with D possibly TRBD1 on 5 matching bases. Trimming pared 6 bases from V and 2 bases from J, leaving 14 bases between. CDR3 length equals 14 residues. Germline V gene lookup returns CDR1 DFQATT and CDR2 SNEGSKA (reference sequence). In DNA form, the CDR3 reads TGCAGTGCCCAAGGGGCCGCGGGCAATCAGCCCCAGCATTTT. Encoded protein: CSAQGAAGNQPQHF.

The chain links TRBV28 to TRBJ2-7; D remains unclear. The CDR3 sequence is 14 residues long. Germline CDR1 is MDHEN and CDR2 is SYDVKM. Trimming took off 2 bases at V and 0 bases at J, with 8 bases between the two ends. The CDR3 region is CASSLLLVSYEQYF. The DNA of the CDR3 is TGTGCCAGCAGTTTACTCCTAGTCTCCTACGAGCAGTACTTC.